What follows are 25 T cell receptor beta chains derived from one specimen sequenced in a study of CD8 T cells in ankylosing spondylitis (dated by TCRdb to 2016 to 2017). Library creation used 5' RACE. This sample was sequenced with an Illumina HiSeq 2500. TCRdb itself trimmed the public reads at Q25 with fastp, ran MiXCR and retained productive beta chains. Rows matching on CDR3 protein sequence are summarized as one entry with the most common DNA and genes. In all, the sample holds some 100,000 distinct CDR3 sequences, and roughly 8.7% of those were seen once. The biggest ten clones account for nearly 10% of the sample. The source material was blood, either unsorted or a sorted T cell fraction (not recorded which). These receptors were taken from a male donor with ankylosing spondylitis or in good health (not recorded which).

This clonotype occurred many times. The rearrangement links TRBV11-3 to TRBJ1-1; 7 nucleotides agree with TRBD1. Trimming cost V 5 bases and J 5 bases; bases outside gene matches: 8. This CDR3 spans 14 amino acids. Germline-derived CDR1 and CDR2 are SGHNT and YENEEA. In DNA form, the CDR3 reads TGTGCCAGCAGCCCGACAGGGATCACTACTGAAGCTTTCTTT. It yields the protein CASSPTGITTEAFF.

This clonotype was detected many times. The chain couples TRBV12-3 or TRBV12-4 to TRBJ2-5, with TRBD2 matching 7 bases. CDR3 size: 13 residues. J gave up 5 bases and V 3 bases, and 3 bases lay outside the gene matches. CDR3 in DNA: TGTGCCAGCAGTTTTCCGGGGGGTGAGACCCAGTACTTC. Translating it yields CASSFPGGETQYF.

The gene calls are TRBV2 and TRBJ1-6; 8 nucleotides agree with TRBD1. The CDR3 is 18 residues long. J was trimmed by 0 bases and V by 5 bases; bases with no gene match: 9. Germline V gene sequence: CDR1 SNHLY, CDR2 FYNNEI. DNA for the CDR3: TGTGCCAGCAGTCGACAGGGGAGACAGAGCTCCTATAATTCACCCCTCCACTTT. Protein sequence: CASSRQGRQSSYNSPLHF. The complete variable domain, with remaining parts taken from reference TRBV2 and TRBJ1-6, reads EPEVTQTPSHQVTQMGQEVILRCVPISNHLYFYWYRQILGQKVEFLVSFYNNEISEKSEIFDDQFSVERPDGSNFTLKIRSTKLEDSAMYFCASSRQGRQSSYNSPLHFGNGTRLTVT.

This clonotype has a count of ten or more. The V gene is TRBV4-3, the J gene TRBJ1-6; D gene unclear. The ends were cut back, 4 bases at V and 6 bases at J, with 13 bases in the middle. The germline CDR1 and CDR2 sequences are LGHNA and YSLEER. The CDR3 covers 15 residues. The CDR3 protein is CASSLARRFNSPLHF. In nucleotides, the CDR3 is TGCGCCAGCAGCCTTGCGAGGAGGTTTAATTCACCCCTCCACTTT.

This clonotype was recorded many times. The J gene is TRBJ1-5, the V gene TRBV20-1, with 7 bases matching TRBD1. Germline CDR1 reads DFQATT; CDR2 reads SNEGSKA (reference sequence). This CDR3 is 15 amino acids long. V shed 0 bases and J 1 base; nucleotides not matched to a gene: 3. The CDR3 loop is CSARDLTGSNQPQHF. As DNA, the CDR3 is TGCAGTGCTAGAGACCTGACAGGGAGCAATCAGCCCCAGCATTTT.

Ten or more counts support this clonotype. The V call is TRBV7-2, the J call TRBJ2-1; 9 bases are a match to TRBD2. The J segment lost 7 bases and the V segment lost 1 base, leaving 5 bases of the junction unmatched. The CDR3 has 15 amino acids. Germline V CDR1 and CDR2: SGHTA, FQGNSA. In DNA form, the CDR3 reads TGTGCCAGCAGCTTAGAGCGGGGGGCGGGGAATGAGCAGTTCTTC. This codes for CASSLERGAGNEQFF.

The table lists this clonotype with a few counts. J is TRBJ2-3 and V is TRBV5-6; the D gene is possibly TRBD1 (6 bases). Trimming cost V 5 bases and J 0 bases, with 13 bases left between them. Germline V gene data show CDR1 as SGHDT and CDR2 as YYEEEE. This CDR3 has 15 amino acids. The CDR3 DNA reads TGTGCCAGCAGTTCTAGGGGGAGTAGCACAGATACGCAGTATTTT. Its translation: CASSSRGSSTDTQYF.

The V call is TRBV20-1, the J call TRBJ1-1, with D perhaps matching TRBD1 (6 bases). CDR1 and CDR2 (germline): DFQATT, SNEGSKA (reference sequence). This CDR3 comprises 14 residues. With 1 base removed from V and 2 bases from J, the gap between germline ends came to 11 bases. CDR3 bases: TGCAGTGCTAGAGGTCTACAGGGTAACACTGAAGCTTTCTTT. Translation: CSARGLQGNTEAFF.

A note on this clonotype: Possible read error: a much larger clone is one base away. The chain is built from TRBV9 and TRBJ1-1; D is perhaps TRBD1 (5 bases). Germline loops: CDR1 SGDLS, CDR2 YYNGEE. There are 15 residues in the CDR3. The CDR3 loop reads CASSPPGREDTVAFF. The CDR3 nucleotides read TGTGCCAGCAGCCCCCCGGGGCGGGAGGACACTGTAGCTTTCTTT.

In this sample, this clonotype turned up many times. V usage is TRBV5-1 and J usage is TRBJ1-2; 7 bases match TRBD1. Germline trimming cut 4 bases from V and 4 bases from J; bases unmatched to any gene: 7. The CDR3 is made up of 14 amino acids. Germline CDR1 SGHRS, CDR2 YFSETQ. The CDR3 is CASSPETGLYGYTF. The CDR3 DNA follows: TGCGCCAGCAGCCCAGAGACAGGGCTCTATGGCTACACCTTC.

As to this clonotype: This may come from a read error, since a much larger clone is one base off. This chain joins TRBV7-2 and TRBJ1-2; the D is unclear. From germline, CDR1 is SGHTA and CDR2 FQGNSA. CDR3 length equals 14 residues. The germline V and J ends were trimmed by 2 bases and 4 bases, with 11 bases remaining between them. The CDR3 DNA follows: TGTGCCAGCAGCTTATCCCAGGACGGCTATGGCTACACCTTC. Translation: CASSLSQDGYGYTF.

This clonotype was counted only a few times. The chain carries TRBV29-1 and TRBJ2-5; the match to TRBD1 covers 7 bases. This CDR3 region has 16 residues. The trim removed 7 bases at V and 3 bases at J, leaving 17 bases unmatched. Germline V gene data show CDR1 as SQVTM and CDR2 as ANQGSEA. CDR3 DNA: TGCAGCGCCCTAAGGTCTTCCGGGACAGTGGAAGAGACCCAGTACTTC. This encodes CSALRSSGTVEETQYF.

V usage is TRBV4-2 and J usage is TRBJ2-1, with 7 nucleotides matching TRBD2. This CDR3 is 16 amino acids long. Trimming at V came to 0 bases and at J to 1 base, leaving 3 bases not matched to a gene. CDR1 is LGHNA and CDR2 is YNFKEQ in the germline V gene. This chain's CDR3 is CASSQEAGSSYNEQFF. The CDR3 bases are TGTGCCAGCAGCCAAGAAGCGGGATCGTCCTACAATGAGCAGTTCTTC.

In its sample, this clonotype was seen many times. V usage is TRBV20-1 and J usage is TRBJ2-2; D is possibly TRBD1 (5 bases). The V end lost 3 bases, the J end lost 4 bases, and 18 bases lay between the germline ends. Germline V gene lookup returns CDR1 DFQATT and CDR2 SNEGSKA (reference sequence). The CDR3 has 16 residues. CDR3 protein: CSASRHGPGSTGELFF. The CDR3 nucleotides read TGCAGTGCTAGTCGCCATGGGCCAGGGTCCACCGGGGAGCTGTTTTTT.

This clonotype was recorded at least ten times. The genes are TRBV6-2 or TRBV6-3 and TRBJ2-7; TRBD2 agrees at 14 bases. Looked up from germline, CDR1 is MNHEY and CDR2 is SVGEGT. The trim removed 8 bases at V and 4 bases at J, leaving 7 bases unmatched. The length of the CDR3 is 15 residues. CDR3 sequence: CASAGGLAGAYEQYF. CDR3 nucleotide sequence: TGTGCCAGCGCTGGGGGACTAGCGGGAGCGTACGAGCAGTACTTC.

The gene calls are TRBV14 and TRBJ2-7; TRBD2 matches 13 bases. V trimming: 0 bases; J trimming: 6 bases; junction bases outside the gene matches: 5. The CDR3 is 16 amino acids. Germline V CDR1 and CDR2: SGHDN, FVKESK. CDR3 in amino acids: CASSQDSTSGRFEQYF. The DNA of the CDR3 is TGTGCCAGCAGCCAAGATTCGACTAGCGGGAGGTTCGAGCAGTACTTC. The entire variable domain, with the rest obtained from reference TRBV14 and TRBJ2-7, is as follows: EAGVTQFPSHSVIEKGQTVTLRCDPISGHDNLYWYRRVMGKEIKFLLHFVKESKQDESGMPNNRFLAERTGGTYSTLKVQPAELEDSGVYFCASSQDSTSGRFEQYFGPGTRLTVT.

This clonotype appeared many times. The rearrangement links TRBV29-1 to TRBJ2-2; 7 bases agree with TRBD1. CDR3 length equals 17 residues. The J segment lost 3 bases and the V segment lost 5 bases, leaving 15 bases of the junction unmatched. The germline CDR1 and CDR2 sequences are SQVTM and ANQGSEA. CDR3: CSVSSTPPGQYTGELFF. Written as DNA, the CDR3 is TGCAGCGTTAGTTCAACCCCGCCGGGACAGTACACCGGGGAGCTGTTTTTT.

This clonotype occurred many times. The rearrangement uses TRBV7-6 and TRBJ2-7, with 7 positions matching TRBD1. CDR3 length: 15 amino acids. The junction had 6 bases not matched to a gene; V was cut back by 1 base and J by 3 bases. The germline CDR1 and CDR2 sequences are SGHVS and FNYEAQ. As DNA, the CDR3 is TGTGCCAGCAGCTTAGGTCGGGACAGCTACTACGAGCAGTACTTC. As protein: CASSLGRDSYYEQYF. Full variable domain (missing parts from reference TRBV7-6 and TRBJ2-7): GAGVSQSPRYKVTKRGQDVALRCDPISGHVSLYWYRQALGQGPEFLTYFNYEAQQDKSGLPNDRFSAERPEGSISTLTIQRTEQRDSAMYRCASSLGRDSYYEQYFGPGTRLTVT.

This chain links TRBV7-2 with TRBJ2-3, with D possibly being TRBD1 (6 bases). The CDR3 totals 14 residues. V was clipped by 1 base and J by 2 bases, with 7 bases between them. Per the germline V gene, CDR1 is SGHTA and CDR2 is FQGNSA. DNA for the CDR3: TGTGCCAGCAGCTTAGACAGGGCCACAGATACGCAGTATTTT. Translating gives CASSLDRATDTQYF.

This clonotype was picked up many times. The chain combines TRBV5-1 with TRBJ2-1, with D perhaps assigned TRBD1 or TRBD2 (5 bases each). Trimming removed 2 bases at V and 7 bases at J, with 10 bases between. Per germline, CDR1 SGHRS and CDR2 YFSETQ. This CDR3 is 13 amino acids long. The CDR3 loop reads CASSFGTRNEQFF. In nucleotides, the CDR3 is TGCGCCAGCAGCTTTGGGACCAGGAATGAGCAGTTCTTC.

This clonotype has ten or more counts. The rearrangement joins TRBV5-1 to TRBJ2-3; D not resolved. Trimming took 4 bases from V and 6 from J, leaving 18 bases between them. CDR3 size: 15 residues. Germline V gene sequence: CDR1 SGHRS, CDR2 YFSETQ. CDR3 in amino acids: CASSPHPLLVDTQYF. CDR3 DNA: TGCGCCAGCAGCCCGCACCCGTTACTCGTCGATACGCAGTATTTT.

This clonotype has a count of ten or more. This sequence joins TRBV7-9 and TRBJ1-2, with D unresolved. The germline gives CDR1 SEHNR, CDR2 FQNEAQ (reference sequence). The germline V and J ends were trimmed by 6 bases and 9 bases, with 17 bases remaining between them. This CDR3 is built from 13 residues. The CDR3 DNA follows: TGTGCCAGCAGTCCAGACCCCTCCGCGAGCTACACCTTC. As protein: CASSPDPSASYTF.

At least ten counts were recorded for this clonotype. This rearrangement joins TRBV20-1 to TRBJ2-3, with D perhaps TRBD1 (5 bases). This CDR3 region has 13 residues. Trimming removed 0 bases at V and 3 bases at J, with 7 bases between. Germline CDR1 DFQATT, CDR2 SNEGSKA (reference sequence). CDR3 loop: CSARDQGTDTQYF. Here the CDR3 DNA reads TGCAGTGCTAGAGATCAGGGAACAGATACGCAGTATTTT.

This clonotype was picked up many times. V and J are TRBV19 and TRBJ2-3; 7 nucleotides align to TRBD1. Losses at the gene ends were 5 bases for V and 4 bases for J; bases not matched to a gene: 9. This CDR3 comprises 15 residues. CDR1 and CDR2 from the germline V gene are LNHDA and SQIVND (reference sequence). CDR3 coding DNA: TGTGCCAGTAGTCTTTTCCAGGGGACAGCAGATACGCAGTATTTT. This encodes CASSLFQGTADTQYF.

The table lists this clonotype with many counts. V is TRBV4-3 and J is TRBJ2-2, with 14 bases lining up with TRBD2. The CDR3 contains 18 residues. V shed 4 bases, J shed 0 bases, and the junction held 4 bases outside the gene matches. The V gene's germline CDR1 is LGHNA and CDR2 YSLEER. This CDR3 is CASSRRTSGRSNTGELFF. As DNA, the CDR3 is TGCGCCAGCAGCCGCCGGACTAGCGGGAGGTCGAACACCGGGGAGCTGTTTTTT.